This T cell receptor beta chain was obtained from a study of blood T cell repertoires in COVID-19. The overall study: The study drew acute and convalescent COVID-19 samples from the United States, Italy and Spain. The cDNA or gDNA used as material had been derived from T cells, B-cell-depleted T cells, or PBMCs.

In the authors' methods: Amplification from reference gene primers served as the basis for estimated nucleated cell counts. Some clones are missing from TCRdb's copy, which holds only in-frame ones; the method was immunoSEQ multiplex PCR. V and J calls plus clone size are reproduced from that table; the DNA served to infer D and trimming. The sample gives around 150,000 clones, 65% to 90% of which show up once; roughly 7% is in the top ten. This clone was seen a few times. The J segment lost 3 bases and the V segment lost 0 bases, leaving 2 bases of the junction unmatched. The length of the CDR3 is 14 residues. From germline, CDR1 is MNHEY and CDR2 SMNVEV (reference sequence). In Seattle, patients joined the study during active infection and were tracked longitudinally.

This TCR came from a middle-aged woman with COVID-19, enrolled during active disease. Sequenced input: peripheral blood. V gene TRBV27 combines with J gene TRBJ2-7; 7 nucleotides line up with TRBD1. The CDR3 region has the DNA TGTGCCAGCAGTTTATCGGGACAGTTCTACGAGCAGTACTTC. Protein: CASSLSGQFYEQYF.